Following are 2 T cell receptor beta chains from one sample sequenced in a study of T-cell reconstitution after alpha-beta-depleted transplantation in children listed by TCRdb under 2016. Library preparation used PCR. The sequencer was an Illumina HiSeq 2500. To normalize quantification of the TCRbeta repertoire, the TCR libraries were built with molecular barcoding that relied on unique molecular identifiers. Through fastp at Q25 and MiXCR, TCRdb rebuilt clones from the public reads, retaining in-frame beta chains. Every distinct CDR3 protein forms one entry, paired with its most common genes and DNA. This sample lists nearly 350,000 distinct CDR3 sequences; under 20% were detected once. Of the sample, about 41% is held by the ten largest clones. The treatment or condition label for this specimen denotes: allogeneic hematopoietic cell transplantation with graft depleted of TCRalphabeta T cells and CD19 B cells.

The sequencing here drew on PBMCs, mostly from graft donor cells, taken 360 days after TCRalphabeta/CD19-depleted stem cell transplant. These receptor sequences come from a male patient aged 2 to 10 who had a stem cell transplant for acute lymphoblastic leukemia, so the T cells may come from the graft donor.

At least ten counts were recorded for this clonotype. V gene TRBV5-1 combines with J gene TRBJ2-7; D is uncertain. Germline V gene data show CDR1 as SGHRS and CDR2 as YFSETQ. This CDR3 comprises 12 residues. Trimming removed 2 bases from V and 5 bases from J, with 8 bases in between. CDR3: CASSFGLDEQYF. Here the CDR3 DNA reads TGCGCCAGCAGCTTTGGGCTCGACGAGCAGTACTTC.

This chain joins TRBV7-2 and TRBJ2-7; a weak D match, TRBD2 (6 bases). In germline, CDR1 is SGHTA, CDR2 FQGNSA. V shed 0 bases and J shed 6 bases, with 18 bases lying between them. The CDR3 runs to 16 residues. CDR3 coding DNA: TGTGCCAGCAGCTTAGCCCAGGGACTGCCTTGGAGCGAGCAGTACTTC. Its translation is CASSLAQGLPWSEQYF.